The next 15 T cell receptor beta chains were all read from a single sample in a study of cytomegalovirus exposure and HLA in healthy donors. The primer mix had 60 Vbeta and 13 Jbeta primers. TCRdb keeps only in-frame clones here, not all; method: immunoSEQ multiplex PCR. The repertoire holds about 150,000 clones, with over 8% as singletons. Sequencing was carried out using PBMCs. The origin of the receptors is a male donor in good health and CMV-seronegative.

The J gene is TRBJ1-1, the V gene TRBV6-5; the D gene is possibly TRBD1 (6 bases). The V end was cut by 6 bases, the J end by 7 bases, with 21 bases between. In germline, CDR1 is MNHEY, CDR2 SVGAGI. CDR3 length: 15 amino acids. CDR3 amino acids: CASSPPPGGQGEAFF. The CDR3 region has the DNA TGTGCCAGCAGCCCACCTCCGGGGGGGCAGGGTGAAGCTTTCTTT.

The chain employs TRBV18 and TRBJ2-7; 7 nucleotides agree with TRBD1. This CDR3 region has 16 residues. V dropped 6 bases and J dropped 2; count of bases not matched to a gene: 13. Germline CDR1 is KGHSH and CDR2 is LQKENI. CDR3 nucleotide sequence: TGTGCCAGCTCCCCTTCACCCGACAGGGTCACCTACGAGCAGTACTTC. This gives the protein CASSPSPDRVTYEQYF.

This clone was counted a few times. The J gene is TRBJ2-3, the V gene TRBV29-1; perhaps TRBD1 as D (6 bases). Per the germline V gene, CDR1 is SQVTM and CDR2 is ANQGSEA. V lost 4 bases to trimming and J lost 3 bases, with 11 bases between them. The CDR3 is 13 residues long. This CDR3 is CSVAPRGTDTQYF. CDR3 bases: TGCAGCGTTGCTCCCAGGGGTACAGATACGCAGTATTTT.

In this sample, this clone turned up a few times. The chain joins TRBV28 to TRBJ2-7; D may be TRBD1 (6 bases). Trimming stripped 8 bases from V and 0 bases from J, with 11 bases between. The V gene's germline CDR1 is MDHEN and CDR2 SYDVKM. The CDR3 spans 13 residues. DNA of the CDR3: TGTGCCAGCCGGTTGGACAGCTCCTACGAGCAGTACTTC. Amino acids: CASRLDSSYEQYF. The full variable domain, completed using reference TRBV28 and TRBJ2-7, is DVKVTQSSRYLVKRTGEKVFLECVQDMDHENMFWYRQDPGLGLRLIYFSYDVKMKEKGDIPEGYSVSREKKERFSLILESASTNQTSMYLCASRLDSSYEQYFGPGTRLTVT.

This clone was counted between two and nine times. The sample carries other DNA sequences with the same CDR3. The chain joins TRBV7-9 to TRBJ2-7; no definite D call. Looked up from germline, CDR1 is SEHNR and CDR2 is FQNEAQ (reference sequence). The CDR3 runs to 11 residues. The V end was cut by 4 bases, the J end by 3 bases, with 4 bases between. In DNA, the CDR3 is TGTGCCAGCAGCTCTTACTACGAGCAGTACTTC. It encodes CASSSYYEQYF.

A few counts support this clone. This chain uses TRBV9 with TRBJ1-1, with D maybe TRBD1 (5 bases). V was cut by 2 bases and J by 4 bases, with 12 bases left in between. The CDR3 runs to 14 residues. Germline-derived CDR1 and CDR2 are SGDLS and YYNGEE. The CDR3 bases are TGTGCCAGCAGCGTGGCTGGGGGAGGCACTGAAGCTTTCTTT. It codes for CASSVAGGGTEAFF.

The V gene is TRBV19, the J gene TRBJ2-7; 8 bases agree with TRBD2. V trimming: 2 bases; J trimming: 3 bases; junction bases outside the gene matches: 9. The CDR3 consists of 16 residues. CDR1 and CDR2 from the germline V gene are LNHDA and SQIVND (reference sequence). Here the CDR3 DNA reads TGTGCCAGTAGTATACGGGGGGGAAGGATCGGCTACGAGCAGTACTTC. Encoded protein: CASSIRGGRIGYEQYF.

The genes are TRBV18 and TRBJ2-7; a possible D gene is TRBD1 (6 bases). The CDR3 has 15 residues. V was trimmed by 4 bases and J by 2 bases, leaving 15 bases between them. CDR1 KGHSH and CDR2 LQKENI come from the germline V gene. The CDR3 DNA sequence: TGTGCCAGCTCACAAGGACAGATGTTTGCCTACGAGCAGTACTTC. Residues: CASSQGQMFAYEQYF.

This chain joins TRBV19 and TRBJ2-7; 7 bases are shared with TRBD1. V was pared by 6 bases and J by 1 base, with 0 bases of the junction left unmatched. Germline assignment: CDR1 LNHDA and CDR2 SQIVND (reference sequence). This CDR3 is built from 12 residues. The CDR3, as DNA: TGTGCCAGTAGGGGACAGTCCTACGAGCAGTACTTC. Residues: CASRGQSYEQYF.

This clone was seen a few times. V is TRBV18 and J is TRBJ1-3; D is uncertain. Trimming stripped 3 bases from V and 0 bases from J, with 9 bases between. Looked up from germline, CDR1 is KGHSH and CDR2 is LQKENI. The CDR3 totals 15 residues. This CDR3 reads CASSPPGNSGNTIYF. DNA for the CDR3: TGTGCCAGCTCACCCCCCGGGAACTCTGGAAACACCATATATTTT. Full variable domain (missing parts from reference TRBV18 and TRBJ1-3): NAGVMQNPRHLVRRRGQEARLRCSPMKGHSHVYWYRQLPEEGLKFMVYLQKENIIDESGMPKERFSAEFPKEGPSILRIQQVVRGDSAAYFCASSPPGNSGNTIYFGEGSWLTVV.

This rearrangement joins TRBV5-4 to TRBJ2-6; TRBD1 aligns across 7 bases. Unmatched junction bases numbered 19, after V lost 9 bases and J lost 1 base. The CDR3 is 19 amino acids. Germline CDR1 is SGHNT and CDR2 is YYREEE (reference sequence). The CDR3 nucleotides read TGTGCCACGGCCGAAGAGGGGGCCGTTGTTGTTTCTGGGGCCAACGTCCTGACTTTC. Translated, it gives CATAEEGAVVVSGANVLTF.

The chain is built from TRBV5-4 and TRBJ2-5; TRBD1 matches 7 bases. The J call is in doubt because the DNA end fits TRBJ2-7 better. CDR3 length: 14 amino acids. The germline gives CDR1 SGHNT, CDR2 YYREEE (reference sequence). The CDR3 region has the DNA TGTGCCAGCAGCTTGGGGGACAGCACCTACGAGCAGTACTTC. Translated: CASSLGDSTYEQYF.

The chain is built from TRBV7-6 and TRBJ2-1; TRBD2 agrees at 7 bases. The germline V gene encodes CDR1 SGHVS and CDR2 FNYEAQ. V trimming: 4 bases; J trimming: 0 bases; junction bases outside the gene matches: 6. CDR3 length: 16 amino acids. CDR3 in amino acids: CASSSPERDSYNEQFF. The CDR3 DNA reads as TGTGCCAGCAGCTCTCCCGAGCGGGACTCCTACAATGAGCAGTTCTTC.

This chain connects TRBV7-2 to TRBJ2-3; 13 positions agree with TRBD2. The germline CDR1 and CDR2 sequences are SGHTA and FQGNSA. With V trimmed by 1 base and J by 5 bases, 6 bases remained unmatched. The CDR3 consists of 17 residues. CDR3 DNA: TGTGCCAGCAGCTTAGGACTAGCGGGAGGTTCCCGAGATACGCAGTATTTT. It codes for CASSLGLAGGSRDTQYF.

This clone was counted between two and nine times. The rearrangement links TRBV6-5 to TRBJ2-7; possible D gene TRBD2, 7 bases. The germline V gene has CDR1 MNHEY and CDR2 SVGAGI. V gave up 2 bases and J gave up 4 bases, with 12 bases separating them. This CDR3 has 14 amino acids. Written as DNA, the CDR3 is TGTGCCAGCAGTTACAGGGGGGGGGCTTACGAGCAGTACTTC. Protein sequence: CASSYRGGAYEQYF.